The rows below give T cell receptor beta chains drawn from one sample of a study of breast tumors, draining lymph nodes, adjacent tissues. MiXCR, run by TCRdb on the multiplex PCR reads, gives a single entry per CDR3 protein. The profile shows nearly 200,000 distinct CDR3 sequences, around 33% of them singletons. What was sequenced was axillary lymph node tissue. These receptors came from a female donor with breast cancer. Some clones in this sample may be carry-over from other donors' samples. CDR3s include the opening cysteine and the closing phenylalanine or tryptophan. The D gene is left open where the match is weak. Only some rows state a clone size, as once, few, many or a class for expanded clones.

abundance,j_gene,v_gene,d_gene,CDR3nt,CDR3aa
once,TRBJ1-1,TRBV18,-,TGTGCCAGCTCACCGGACATTGACACTGAAGCTTTCTTT,CASSPDIDTEAFF
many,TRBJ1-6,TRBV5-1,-,TGCGCCAGCAGCTCAGGTTATAATTCACCCCTCCACTTT,CASSSGYNSPLHF
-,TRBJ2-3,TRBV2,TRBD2,TGTGCCAGCAGCGATGCGGGGGGCACAGATACGCAGTATTTT,CASSDAGGTDTQYF
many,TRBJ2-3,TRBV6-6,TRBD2,TGTGCCAGCGGGGAGGCGGGGGGGAACACAGATACGCAGTATTTT,CASGEAGGNTDTQYF
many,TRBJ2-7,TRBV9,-,TGTGCCAGCAGCGTAATCGACACCCCCTACGAGCAGTACTTC,CASSVIDTPYEQYF
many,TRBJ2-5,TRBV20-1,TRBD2,TGCAGTGCCGGCCTGAGGGTAGCGGGGGGTGCGAGGGAGACCCAGTACTTC,CSAGLRVAGGARETQYF
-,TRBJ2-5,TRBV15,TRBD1,TGTGCCACCAGCAGAGGAAACAGGGGGGCGCAGACCCAGTACTTC,CATSRGNRGAQTQYF
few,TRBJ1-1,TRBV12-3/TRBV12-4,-,TGTGCCGGGGGTAACGGGCTAGAAGCTTTCTTT,CAGGNGLEAFF
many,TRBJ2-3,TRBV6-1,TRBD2,TGTGCCAGCAGTGAGGGGGGGGGTCCAGATACGCAGTATTTT,CASSEGGGPDTQYF
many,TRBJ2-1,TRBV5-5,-,TGTGCCAGCAGCTTTTATGGTGGTGAGCAGTTCTTC,CASSFYGGEQFF
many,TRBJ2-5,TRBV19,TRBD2,TGTGCCAGTAGTATAAGGCGGGGGCAAGAGACCCAGTACTTC,CASSIRRGQETQYF
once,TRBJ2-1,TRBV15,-,TGTGCCACCAGCAGCGTACCGATGGGGGGAAGGGATGAGCAGTTCTTC,CATSSVPMGGRDEQFF
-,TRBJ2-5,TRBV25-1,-,TGTGCCAGCAGTGGACCTGGATCAGGGGAAGAGACTCAGTACTTC,CASSGPGSGEETQYF
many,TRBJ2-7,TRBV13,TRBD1,TGTGCCAGCAGCTTAAGGGGGCCCTATTCCTACGAGCAGTACTTC,CASSLRGPYSYEQYF
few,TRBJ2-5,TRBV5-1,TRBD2,TGCGCCAGCACGAGATCGGGGGGTGTAGAAGAGACCCAGTACTTC,CASTRSGGVEETQYF
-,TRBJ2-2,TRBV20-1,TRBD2,TGCAGTGCTAGACGACCGGGACTAGCGGCAGTTGTCGGGGAGCTGCTTTTT,CSARRPGLAAVVGELLF
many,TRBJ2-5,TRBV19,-,TGTGCCACTTCGCTGGGGAAGCGGGAAGAGACCCAGTACTTC,CATSLGKREETQYF
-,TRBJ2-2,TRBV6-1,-,TGTGCCAGCAGTCCCCAGCTAGCTAGGGCCACCGGGGAGCTGTTTTTT,CASSPQLARATGELFF
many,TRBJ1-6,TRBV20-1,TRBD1,TGCAGTGCTAGGGGACAGGGGACATTTAATTCACCCCTCCACTTT,CSARGQGTFNSPLHF
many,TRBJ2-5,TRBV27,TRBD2,TGTGCCAGCAGCAGCGGGAGGGCGGGGAAGACCCAGTACTTC,CASSSGRAGKTQYF
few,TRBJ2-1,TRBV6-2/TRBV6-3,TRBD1,TGTGCCAGCAGTACCCTAAACAGGGGGTATCCCAGATCCCTCAATGAGCAGTTCTTC,CASSTLNRGYPRSLNEQFF
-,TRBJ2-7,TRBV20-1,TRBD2,TGCAGTGCCCTTACTAGTGTAGCGGGACCGCCCCCCTACGAGCAGTACTTC,CSALTSVAGPPPYEQYF
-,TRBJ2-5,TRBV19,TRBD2,TGTGCCACCCATGGGAGCGGGAGGACAGGCCAAGAGACCCAGTACTTC,CATHGSGRTGQETQYF
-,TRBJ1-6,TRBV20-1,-,TGCAGTGCTAGAGATTGGGGGGGATCACCCCTCCACTTT,CSARDWGGSPLHF
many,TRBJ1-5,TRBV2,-,TGTGCCAGCAGTGACGGGGGAGGGGGTCAGCCCCAGCATTTT,CASSDGGGGQPQHF
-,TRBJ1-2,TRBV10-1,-,TGCGCCAGCTCTACAGGGTTGAACTATGGCTACACCTTC,CASSTGLNYGYTF
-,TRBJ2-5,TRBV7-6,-,TGTGCCAGCAGCCCCGCTTCTCCTGGGCTGGCAGAGACCCAGTACTTC,CASSPASPGLAETQYF
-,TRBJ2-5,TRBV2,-,TGTGCCAGCCCTCCCGATGAAGGGGTGGAGACCCAGTACTTC,CASPPDEGVETQYF
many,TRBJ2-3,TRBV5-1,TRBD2,TGCGCCAGCAGCCCATGGACTAGCGGGAGGACAGATACGCAGTATTTT,CASSPWTSGRTDTQYF
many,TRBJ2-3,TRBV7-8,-,TGTGCCAGCAGCTTAGGGGTTAGCACAGATACGCAGTATTTT,CASSLGVSTDTQYF
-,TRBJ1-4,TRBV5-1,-,TGCGCCAGCAGCTTGGCAGCAACTAATGAAAAACTGTTTTTT,CASSLAATNEKLFF
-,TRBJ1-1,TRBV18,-,TGTGCCAGCTCGCGGGACAAAAAAGGGACTGAAGCTTTCTTT,CASSRDKKGTEAFF
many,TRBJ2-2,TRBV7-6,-,TGTGCCAGCAGCCGGCGGGCAGGGTTGAACGGGGAGCTGTTTTTT,CASSRRAGLNGELFF
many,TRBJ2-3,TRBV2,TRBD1,TGTGCCAGCAGGGGACAGGGGCTGAGCACAGATACGCAGTATTTT,CASRGQGLSTDTQYF
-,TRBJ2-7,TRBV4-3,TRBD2,TGCGCCAGCAGCCAAGAAGGACTAGCAATCCACGAGCGGTACTTC,CASSQEGLAIHERYF
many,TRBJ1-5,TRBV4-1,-,TGCGCCAGCAGCCAACCGAGGGGACTTGATAGCAATCAGCCCCAGCATTTT,CASSQPRGLDSNQPQHF
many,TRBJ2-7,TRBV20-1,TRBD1,TGCAGTGCTAGGGGATCGACAGGGTTGGAGCAGTACTTC,CSARGSTGLEQYF
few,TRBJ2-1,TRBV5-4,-,TGTGCCAGCAGCGGGAGCCGAGCGCCCTACAATGAGCAGTTCTTC,CASSGSRAPYNEQFF
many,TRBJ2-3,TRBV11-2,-,TGTGCCAGCAGTGACGGTTGGAGCACAGATACGCAGTATTTT,CASSDGWSTDTQYF
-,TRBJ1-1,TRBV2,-,TGTGCCAGCAGCGCCTACACTGAAGCTTTCTTT,CASSAYTEAFF
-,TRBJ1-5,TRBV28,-,TGTGCCAGCTTCGACACCGGGACACGTTATAGCAATCAGCCCCAGCATTTT,CASFDTGTRYSNQPQHF
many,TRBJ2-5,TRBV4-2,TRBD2,TGTGCCAGCAGCCAAGCCCAGACTAGCGGGGCAACCTGGGGGGAGACCCAGTACTTC,CASSQAQTSGATWGETQYF